What follows are 24 T cell receptor beta chains derived from one specimen sequenced in a study of T cells expressing NK-cell markers. TCRdb re-called the 5' RACE reads and gives one entry per CDR3 protein, without DNA. This listing includes 300,000 to 450,000 distinct CDR3 sequences. Sequenced: blood T cells: a sorted CD56 or NKG2C T cell subset, CD4+ or CD8+ T cells, or bulk PBMC T cells (not recorded which). All receptors derive from a man aged 18-69 years in good health.

This rearrangement joins TRBV12-3 or TRBV12-4 to TRBJ2-7; TCRdb reports TRBD1, a call that lacks DNA to check it against. The CDR3 runs 17 residues. The CDR3 loop is CASSLKLRTGFPYEQYF.

The chain has TRBV20-1 and TRBJ2-5; with no DNA, the TCRdb D assignment of TRBD1 cannot be verified. This CDR3 comprises 14 residues. Germline lookup yields CDR1 DFQATT and CDR2 SNEGSKA (reference sequence). The CDR3: CSARDRTPQGTQYF.

CDR3 protein: CASSEVLAVNTGELFF. The chain combines TRBV2 with TRBJ2-2; TCRdb picks TRBD2, but there is no DNA to check that call. Germline V lookup: CDR1 SNHLY, CDR2 FYNNEI. CDR3 length: 16 amino acids.

This sequence joins TRBV19 and TRBJ2-1; TCRdb's D call, TRBD2, is unchecked because there is no DNA. The CDR3 extends over 14 amino acids. In germline, CDR1 is LNHDA, CDR2 SQIVND (reference sequence). CDR3: CASSTSGGAHEQFF.

This chain uses TRBV3-1 with TRBJ2-7. The CDR3 consists of 12 residues. The germline V gene encodes CDR1 LGHDT and CDR2 YNNKEL (reference sequence). CDR3 residues: CASSQSSYEQYF.

Here the CDR3 reads CASSLLGRSENIQYF. The V call is TRBV5-1, the J call TRBJ2-4; TCRdb designates TRBD1, a call that cannot be tested without DNA. CDR1 and CDR2 (germline): SGHRS, YFSETQ. The CDR3 covers 15 residues.

The gene calls are TRBV7-3 and TRBJ1-5. The CDR3 runs to 15 residues. Germline CDR1 is SGHTA and CDR2 is FQGTGA. This CDR3 is CASSLTADSNQPQHF.

The CDR3: CASSSRGVNIQYF. The chain carries TRBV6-5 and TRBJ2-4; TCRdb picks TRBD1, but there is no DNA to check that call. Germline lookup yields CDR1 MNHEY and CDR2 SVGAGI. This CDR3 spans 13 amino acids.

The CDR3 protein is CASSLVGGGAGFNEQFF. This chain connects TRBV7-2 to TRBJ2-1; checking the TCRdb D call of TRBD2 is not possible without DNA. Germline V lookup: CDR1 SGHTA, CDR2 FQGNSA. The CDR3 extends over 17 amino acids.

V usage is TRBV20-1 and J usage is TRBJ1-2. Germline CDR1 is DFQATT and CDR2 is SNEGSKA (reference sequence). CDR3 length: 14 amino acids. The CDR3 sequence: CSAIARESPYGYTF.

The gene calls are TRBV20-1 and TRBJ2-7; TCRdb proposes TRBD1, but this gene call is untestable without DNA. There are 16 residues in the CDR3. In germline, CDR1 is DFQATT, CDR2 SNEGSKA (reference sequence). CDR3 protein: CSARDGTTGGWYEQYF.

The J gene is TRBJ1-6, the V gene TRBV5-5; the TRBD1 assignment by TCRdb is unverifiable without DNA. CDR1 is SGHKS, CDR2 YYEKEE, per germline (reference sequence). The CDR3 length is 16 residues. This chain's CDR3 is CASSLFGAGGYSPLHF.

The chain uses TRBV6-2 or TRBV6-3 and TRBJ2-2; TCRdb picks TRBD1, but there is no DNA to check that call. Germline values: CDR1 MNHEY, CDR2 SVGEGT. The CDR3 extends over 15 amino acids. The CDR3 is CASNDRDGNTGELFF.

CDR3 amino acids: CASSFSLNNEQFF. This sequence joins TRBV12-3 or TRBV12-4 and TRBJ2-1. The length of the CDR3 is 13 residues.

The V gene is TRBV27, the J gene TRBJ2-7; TCRdb outputs TRBD2, but without DNA this stays unchecked. From germline, CDR1 is MNHEY and CDR2 SMNVEV (reference sequence). The CDR3 contains 15 residues. The CDR3 reads CASSSAGTSSYEQYF.

The gene calls are TRBV12-3 or TRBV12-4 and TRBJ2-5; the TCRdb call, TRBD1, lacks DNA for checking. The CDR3 runs 13 residues. This CDR3 reads CASSPGQGQTQYF.

V is TRBV25-1 and J is TRBJ2-5; TCRdb proposes TRBD2, but this gene call is untestable without DNA. The CDR3 is made up of 15 amino acids. Germline V gives CDR1 MGHDK, CDR2 SYGVNS. This chain's CDR3 is CASSELFQRGETQYF.

The chain carries TRBV12-3 or TRBV12-4 and TRBJ2-3; the D gene TCRdb calls, TRBD1, cannot be checked with no DNA. CDR3 length equals 15 residues. The CDR3 loop is CASSSPAGGADTQYF.

The chain combines TRBV6-6 with TRBJ1-5; absent DNA, TCRdb's TRBD1 call cannot be checked. CDR1 MNHNY and CDR2 SVGAGI come from the germline V gene (reference sequence). The CDR3 covers 13 residues. The CDR3 here is CASRSTGGRPQHF.

This sequence joins TRBV9 and TRBJ2-5; checking the TCRdb D call of TRBD1 is not possible without DNA. The CDR3 is made up of 15 amino acids. Germline CDR1 SGDLS, CDR2 YYNGEE. The CDR3 reads CASSATGTDEETQYF.

J is TRBJ1-2 and V is TRBV3-1; the D gene TCRdb calls, TRBD1, cannot be checked with no DNA. This CDR3 is 15 amino acids long. Per the germline V gene, CDR1 is LGHDT and CDR2 is YNNKEL (reference sequence). The CDR3 here is CASSPLQGARYGYTF.

The rearrangement uses TRBV3-1 and TRBJ1-2. The CDR3 is made up of 16 amino acids. The germline V gene encodes CDR1 LGHDT and CDR2 YNNKEL (reference sequence). CDR3 region: CASSPAAGPSSYGYTF.

CDR3 in amino acids: CASRSTGMNTEAFF. The chain has TRBV6-4 and TRBJ1-1; the TCRdb D gene call, TRBD1, has no DNA to confirm it. The CDR3 has 14 residues. The germline CDR1 and CDR2 sequences are MRHNA and SNTAGT.

CDR3: CASSLGRGTTSTDTQYF. The V call is TRBV11-3, the J call TRBJ2-3; the TRBD1 assignment by TCRdb is unverifiable without DNA. The germline V gene has CDR1 SGHNT and CDR2 YENEEA. This CDR3 has 17 residues.